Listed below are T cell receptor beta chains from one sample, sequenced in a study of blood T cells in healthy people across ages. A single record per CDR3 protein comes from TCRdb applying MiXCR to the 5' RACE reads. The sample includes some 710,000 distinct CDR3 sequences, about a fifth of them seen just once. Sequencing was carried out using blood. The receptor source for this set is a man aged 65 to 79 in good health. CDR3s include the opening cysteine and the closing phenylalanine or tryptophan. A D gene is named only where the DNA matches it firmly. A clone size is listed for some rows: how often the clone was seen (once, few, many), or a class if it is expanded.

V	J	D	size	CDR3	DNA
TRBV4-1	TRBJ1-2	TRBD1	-	CASSQEVRDRASGYTF	TGCGCCAGCAGCCAAGAAGTCCGGGACAGGGCCTCTGGCTACACCTTC
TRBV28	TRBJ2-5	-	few	CASSLGDSGGKQYF	TGTGCCAGCAGTTTGGGGGACAGCGGGGGTAAACAGTACTTC
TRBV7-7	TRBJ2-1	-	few	CASSLGWGDNNEQFF	TGTGCCAGCAGCTTAGGGTGGGGCGACAACAATGAGCAGTTCTTC
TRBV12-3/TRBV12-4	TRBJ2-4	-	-	CASSFGGAGDIQYF	TGTGCCAGCAGTTTCGGGGGCGCGGGGGACATTCAGTACTTC
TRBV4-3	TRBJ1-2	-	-	CASSQESRASDGYTF	TGCGCCAGCAGCCAAGAATCCAGGGCGTCAGATGGCTACACCTTC
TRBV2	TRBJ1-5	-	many	CASSLVGLGGQPQHF	TGTGCCAGCAGTCTGGTAGGACTCGGCGGTCAGCCCCAGCATTTT
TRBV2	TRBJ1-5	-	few	CASTGGNQPQHF	TGTGCCAGCACGGGAGGCAATCAGCCCCAGCATTTT
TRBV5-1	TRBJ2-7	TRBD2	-	CASSIGLAGGSGYEQYF	TGCGCCAGCAGCATTGGACTAGCGGGGGGTTCTGGGTACGAGCAGTACTTC
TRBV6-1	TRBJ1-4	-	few	CASSAKTGTPNEKLFF	TGTGCCAGCAGTGCGAAGACCGGGACACCGAATGAAAAACTGTTTTTT
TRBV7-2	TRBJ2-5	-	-	CASSLVWYQETQYF	TGTGCCAGCAGCTTAGTCTGGTACCAAGAGACCCAGTACTTC
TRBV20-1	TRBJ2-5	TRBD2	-	CSASALAGGHDQETQYF	TGCAGTGCTAGTGCACTAGCGGGGGGACACGACCAAGAGACCCAGTACTTC
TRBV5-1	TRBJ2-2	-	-	CASSLDSTNTGELFF	TGCGCCAGCAGCTTGGACAGCACGAACACCGGGGAGCTGTTTTTT
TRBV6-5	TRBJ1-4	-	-	CASSPRFGEKLFF	TGTGCCAGCAGTCCCCGATTCGGGGAAAAACTGTTTTTT
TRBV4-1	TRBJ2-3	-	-	CASSLLDAGDTQYF	TGCGCCAGCAGCCTCCTGGATGCGGGAGATACGCAGTATTTT
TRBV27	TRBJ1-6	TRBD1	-	CASSADRVVSPLHF	TGTGCCAGCAGTGCCGACAGGGTGGTTTCACCCCTCCACTTT
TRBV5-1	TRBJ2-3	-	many	CASSLGRNRAYTDTQYF	TGCGCCAGCAGCTTGGGACGTAACAGGGCCTACACAGATACGCAGTATTTT